The 2 T cell receptor beta chains below all came from one sample that was sequenced in a study of cytomegalovirus exposure and HLA in healthy donors. It was with 60 Vbeta and 13 Jbeta primers that the PCR ran. Sequencing used immunoSEQ multiplex PCR; TCRdb keeps in-frame clones, though not all of them. Of about 100,000 clones listed, less than 80% are singletons. Sequenced material: PBMCs. The origin of the receptors is a woman in her forties in good health and CMV-seronegative.

The rearrangement uses TRBV2 and TRBJ2-1, with 12 bases that match TRBD2. The CDR3 consists of 15 residues. Per germline, CDR1 SNHLY and CDR2 FYNNEI. Trimming removed 8 bases from V and 4 bases from J; junction bases left unmatched: 6. The CDR3 DNA follows: TGTGCCAGCGGCAAACTAGCGGGAGGATACAATGAGCAGTTCTTC. This encodes CASGKLAGGYNEQFF.

This clone was seen just once. In DNA form, the CDR3 reads TGCGCCAGCAGCGTAGACAGGGGAGAGGGGGAGCAGTACTTC. Amino acid sequence: CASSVDRGEGEQYF. J is TRBJ2-7 and V is TRBV10-1; 8 nucleotides match TRBD1. Germline V gene data show CDR1 as WNHNN and CDR2 as SYGVQD (reference sequence). V dropped 6 bases and J dropped 7; count of bases not matched to a gene: 11. The CDR3 covers 14 residues.